The next 8 T cell receptor beta chains were all read from a single sample in a study of T cells in localized non-small cell lung cancer. Measured with immunoSEQ multiplex PCR; TCRdb has only the in-frame clones, and not every one. The table records under 75,000 clones, roughly 90% of them present only once. This specimen was peripheral blood, taken before any cancer treatment. The receptors derive from a male donor older than 55 with stage III squamous cell lung carcinoma.

The chain has TRBV14 and TRBJ2-1; D is unresolved. The CDR3 spans 17 residues. Trimming removed 2 bases from V and 0 bases from J, with 14 bases in between. Per germline, CDR1 SGHDN and CDR2 FVKESK. The CDR3 here is CASSQWKRLSSYNEQFF. The DNA for the CDR3 is TGTGCCAGCAGCCAATGGAAACGCCTCAGCTCCTACAATGAGCAGTTCTTC.

V is TRBV7-2 and J is TRBJ1-1; no definite D call. V lost 5 bases to trimming and J lost 1 base, with 8 bases between them. The CDR3 length is 13 residues. Germline V lookup: CDR1 SGHTA, CDR2 FQGNSA. DNA of the CDR3: TGTGCCAGCAGCACTTCCAGGAACACTGAAGCTTTCTTT. Translated: CASSTSRNTEAFF. Looking up the rest from reference TRBV7-2 and TRBJ1-1 gives the full variable domain: GAGVSQSPSNKVTEKGKDVELRCDPISGHTALYWYRQSLGQGLEFLIYFQGNSAPDKSGLPSDRFSAERTGGSVSTLTIQRTQQEDSAVYLCASSTSRNTEAFFGQGTRLTVV.

The chain couples TRBV5-1 to TRBJ2-7; 8 positions agree with TRBD1. CDR1 SGHRS and CDR2 YFSETQ come from the germline V gene. V lost 0 bases to trimming and J lost 3 bases; unmatched junction nucleotides: 2. The CDR3 covers 14 residues. Here the CDR3 reads CASSLADRGYEQYF. DNA for the CDR3: TGCGCCAGCAGCTTGGCTGACAGGGGCTACGAGCAGTACTTC.

V is TRBV7-2 and J is TRBJ2-2, with 8 bases fitting TRBD1. CDR1 and CDR2 from the germline V gene are SGHTA and FQGNSA. Trimming removed 4 bases from V and 3 bases from J; junction bases left unmatched: 4. The CDR3 has 15 amino acids. The DNA for the CDR3 is TGTGCCAGCAGCTCGACAGGGGCGGACACCGGGGAGCTGTTTTTT. Protein: CASSSTGADTGELFF.

This clone was observed a few times. Its ends do not fully match the called genes, so a read error is possible. The chain carries TRBV2 and TRBJ2-2; tentative D call: TRBD2 (7 bases). The CDR3 runs to 16 residues. CDR1 and CDR2 (germline): SNHLY, FYNNEI. The CDR3 sequence is CASKFGGPPKTGELFF. The CDR3 bases are TGTGCCAGCAAGTTCGGGGGGCCCCCGAAGACCGGGGAGCTGTTTTTT.

This rearrangement joins TRBV6-5 to TRBJ1-1, with D perhaps matching TRBD1 (6 bases). Trimming shortened V by 7 bases and J by 1 base, and 10 bases separated the two germline ends. The CDR3 sequence is 13 residues long. CDR1 MNHEY and CDR2 SVGAGI come from the germline V gene. This chain's CDR3 is CASTPGANTEAFF. In DNA form, the CDR3 reads TGTGCCAGCACCCCAGGGGCGAACACTGAAGCTTTCTTT.

This clone has more than one count but fewer than ten. The rearrangement joins TRBV6-1 to TRBJ1-2; D unclear. The germline V gene encodes CDR1 MNHNS and CDR2 SASEGT. The CDR3 runs 13 residues. V dropped 0 bases and J dropped 4 bases, with 6 bases sitting between them. The CDR3 coding sequence is TGTGCCAGCAGTGAAGCAGGGCGCTATGGCTACACCTTC. Protein sequence: CASSEAGRYGYTF.

V is TRBV6-1 and J is TRBJ2-5; 7 bases fit TRBD1. V shed 5 bases and J 5 bases; nucleotides not matched to a gene: 5. The V gene's germline CDR1 is MNHNS and CDR2 SASEGT. The CDR3 runs 13 residues. DNA for the CDR3: TGTGCCAGCAGTCGAGAGACAGGGGAGACCCAGTACTTC. Protein product: CASSRETGETQYF.